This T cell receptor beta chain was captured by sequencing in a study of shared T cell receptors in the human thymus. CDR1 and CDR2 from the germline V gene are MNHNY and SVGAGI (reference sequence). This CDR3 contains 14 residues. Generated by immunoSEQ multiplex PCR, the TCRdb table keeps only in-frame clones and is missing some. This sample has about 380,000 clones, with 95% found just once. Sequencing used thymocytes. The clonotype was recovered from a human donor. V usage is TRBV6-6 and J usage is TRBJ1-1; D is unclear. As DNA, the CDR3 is TGTGTTTGCGGCTCCTGGAAGGAGAACACTGAAGCTTTCTTT. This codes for CVCGSWKENTEAFF.